This T cell receptor (beta chain) was captured by sequencing in a study of blood T cell repertoires in COVID-19. Method: immunoSEQ multiplex PCR; TCRdb's copy keeps in-frame clones and lacks some. The data show around 140,000 clones, about 80% seen once. Germline CDR1 is GTSNPN and CDR2 is SVGIG (reference sequence). This CDR3 comprises 14 residues. J lost 2 bases, V lost 4 bases, and 8 bases had no gene match. Specimen: PBMCs or T cells enriched from blood (not recorded which). The chain is built from TRBV30 and TRBJ2-7; 7 nucleotides align to TRBD1. This receptor was identified in a woman aged 50 to 65 who had recovered from COVID-19. The CDR3 sequence: CAWTLRGIPYEQYF. The CDR3 DNA sequence: TGTGCCTGGACCCTCAGGGGGATCCCCTACGAGCAGTACTTC.